The sequence of this TCR beta chain was determined in a study of cytomegalovirus exposure and HLA in healthy donors. The PCR contained 60 Vbeta and 13 Jbeta primers. Clones were sequenced by immunoSEQ multiplex PCR, and TCRdb holds only the in-frame ones, with some missing. The table lists 250,000 to 350,000 clones, roughly 89% of them singletons. The CDR3 is 14 amino acids. Germline CDR1 GTSNPN, CDR2 SVGIG (reference sequence). The V and J ends lost 2 bases and 0 bases respectively, with 8 bases between them. This receptor was identified in a man aged 40-49 years in good health and CMV-seropositive. The sequenced sample consisted of PBMCs. V and J are TRBV30 and TRBJ1-5; D is perhaps TRBD1 (6 bases). This CDR3 is CAWSRTDSNQPQHF. CDR3 DNA sequence: TGTGCCTGGAGTCGGACAGATAGCAATCAGCCCCAGCATTTT.